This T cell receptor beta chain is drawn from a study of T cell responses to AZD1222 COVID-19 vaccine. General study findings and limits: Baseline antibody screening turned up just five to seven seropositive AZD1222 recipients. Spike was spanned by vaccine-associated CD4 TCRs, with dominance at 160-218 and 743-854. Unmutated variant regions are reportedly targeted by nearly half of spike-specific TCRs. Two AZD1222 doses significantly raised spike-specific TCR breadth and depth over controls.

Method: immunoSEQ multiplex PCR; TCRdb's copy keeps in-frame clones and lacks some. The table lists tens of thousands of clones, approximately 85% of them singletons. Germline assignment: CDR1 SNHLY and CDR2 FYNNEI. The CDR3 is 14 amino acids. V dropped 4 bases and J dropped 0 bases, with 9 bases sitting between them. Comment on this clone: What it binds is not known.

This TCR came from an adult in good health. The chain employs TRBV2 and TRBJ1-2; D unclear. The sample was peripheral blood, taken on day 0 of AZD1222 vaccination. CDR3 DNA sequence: TGTGCCAGCAGTGTAAACAGAGCTAACTATGGCTACACCTTC. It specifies CASSVNRANYGYTF.